This T cell receptor beta chain is from a study of technical replicates of blood from a few donors. Assay used: immunoSEQ multiplex PCR; TCRdb lists only in-frame clones, some missing. The sample contains 75,000 to 95,000 clones, 90% to 96% of which appear only once. The CDR3 length is 13 residues. The ends were cut back, 4 bases at V and 3 bases at J, with 11 bases in the middle. Germline V gene sequence: CDR1 SQVTM, CDR2 ANQGSEA. The gene calls are TRBV29-1 and TRBJ2-3; TRBD2 is a possible D gene (6 bases). The receptor was isolated from a human donor in good health. The material sequenced was T cells isolated from PBMCs. The CDR3 region has the DNA TGCAGCGTTGTTGACGGGAGAACAGATACGCAGTATTTT. This codes for CSVVDGRTDTQYF.